Described below is a single TCR beta chain sequence and its context. This sample stems from a study of glioma-infiltrating T cells after dendritic cell vaccination. From germline, CDR1 is LNHNV and CDR2 YYDKDF (reference sequence). The CDR3 is 12 amino acids. Trimming took off 5 bases at V and 2 bases at J, with 7 bases between the two ends. Only in-frame clones appear in the TCRdb table, and some are missing; sequencing was by immunoSEQ multiplex PCR. This sample has around 78,000 clones; 85% occur once, and the top ten carry 8.5%. This sample's time point: after dendritic cell vaccination, including at tumor progression/relapse.

The chain joins TRBV15 to TRBJ2-7; D gene uncertain. The receptor was isolated from a human donor with glioblastoma. The sequenced sample was blood, obtained after dendritic cell vaccination. The DNA for the CDR3 is TGTGCCACCAGCCACTACACCTACGAGCAGTACTTC. Protein: CATSHYTYEQYF.